This T cell receptor beta chain comes out of a study of shared clonotypes between healthy human individuals. Broader study findings: Represented diversity, genetic and exposure-history alike, was limited by few donors.

The germline V gene has CDR1 MDHEN and CDR2 SYDVKM. V lost 6 bases and J 3 bases, leaving 12 bases between the germline ends. The CDR3 length is 13 residues. About this clone: Its antigen is unknown.

Using approximately 200 ng DNA, approximately 30,000 T cell genomes, the sorted-subset replicate PCRs were run. This table comes from immunoSEQ multiplex PCR, and its TCRdb copy is limited to in-frame clones, with some not included. This sample has 2 million or so clones, with about 95% found just once. Input material: naive CD4+ T cells sorted from blood. The subset is: CD45RA+ positively selected. This receptor was taken from a man younger than 35 in good health. The V and J genes are TRBV28 and TRBJ2-7; possible D gene TRBD2, 5 bases. The CDR3 sequence: CASRSGGYYEQYF. The CDR3 DNA reads TGTGCCAGCAGGTCTGGAGGCTACTACGAGCAGTACTTC.